The 16 T cell receptor beta chains below were found in one sample sequenced in a study of shared clonotypes between healthy human individuals. Produced via immunoSEQ multiplex PCR; TCRdb's table is partial and in-frame only. Of 470,000 or so clones listed, roughly 80% are singletons. The sequencing sample was made of PBMCs. The receptors derive from a woman aged 40 to 49 in good health. Some clones in this sample may be carry-over from other donors' samples.

As concerns this clone: Given a far larger clone just one base away, this is likely a sequencing read error. The same CDR3 arises from other DNA sequences in this sample as well. This sequence joins TRBV29-1 and TRBJ2-5, with D unclear. CDR1 and CDR2 from the germline V gene are SQVTM and ANQGSEA. The CDR3 runs to 14 residues. V was pared by 4 bases and J by 5 bases, with 17 bases between. Here the CDR3 reads CSVGGGQVAETQYF. For the CDR3, the DNA is TGCAGCGTTGGGGGTGGGCAGGTCGCGGAGACCCAGTACTTC.

This clone appeared a single time. A far bigger clonotype differs at one base, so this is likely a read error. The chain is built from TRBV29-1 and TRBJ1-1; D is ambiguous. Germline V gene sequence: CDR1 SQVTM, CDR2 ANQGSEA. CDR3 length equals 13 residues. The CDR3 DNA sequence: TGCAGCGTTGACGCAGCCGGGAACACTGACGCTTTCTTT. Translating it yields CSVDAAGNTDAFF.

This clone has a handful of counts. CDR3 protein: CARSQTGTGGGLVNTEAFF. The DNA of the CDR3 is TGTGCCAGAAGCCAAACCGGGACAGGGGGCGGGTTAGTGAACACTGAAGCTTTCTTT. This sequence joins TRBV5-3 and TRBJ1-1, with 12 bases fitting TRBD1. TRBV5-3 is recorded as an ORF, its role being uncertain. This CDR3 comprises 19 residues. V shed 4 bases and J 0 bases; nucleotides not matched to a gene: 13.

As concerns this clone: Mismatch with germline at one junction end may stem from a read error. This CDR3 is also generated by other DNA sequences in the sample. V usage is TRBV5-1 and J usage is TRBJ2-7; the D gene is possibly TRBD2 (6 bases). CDR3 length: 12 amino acids. CDR1 and CDR2 (germline): SGHRS, YFSETQ. CDR3 residues: CASSFSGYEQYF. The CDR3 DNA follows: TGTGCCAGCAGCTTTAGCGGCTACGAGCAGTACTTC.

The gene calls are TRBV4-2 and TRBJ2-1; perhaps TRBD2 as D (5 bases). Germline loops: CDR1 LGHNA, CDR2 YNFKEQ. CDR3 length: 13 residues. V shed 3 bases and J shed 5 bases, with 8 bases lying between them. The CDR3 protein is CASSQDSNNEQFF. As DNA, the CDR3 is TGTGCCAGCAGCCAGGACTCAAACAATGAGCAGTTCTTC.

This clone has only one observation. The chain is built from TRBV2 and TRBJ2-7, with 9 bases aligning to TRBD2. This CDR3 comprises 14 residues. Trimming removed 6 bases from V and 4 bases from J; junction bases left unmatched: 7. Germline CDR1 is SNHLY and CDR2 is FYNNEI. The CDR3 reads CASRSGRSFYEQYF. The CDR3 DNA follows: TGTGCCAGCAGGAGCGGGAGGAGCTTTTACGAGCAGTACTTC.

The J gene is TRBJ1-1, the V gene TRBV14, with D tentatively TRBD1 (5 bases). Germline CDR1 reads SGHDN; CDR2 reads FVKESK. The CDR3 extends over 13 amino acids. The ends were cut back, 5 bases at V and 4 bases at J, with 11 bases in the middle. This CDR3 is CASSGTAGTEAFF. In nucleotides, the CDR3 is TGTGCCAGCAGCGGGACCGCGGGCACTGAAGCTTTCTTT.

This clone was observed many times. Other DNA variants within this sample encode the same CDR3. The chain uses TRBV29-1 and TRBJ2-5; the D is unclear. Germline loops: CDR1 SQVTM, CDR2 ANQGSEA. Trimming stripped 2 bases from V and 5 bases from J, with 12 bases between. The CDR3 is 13 residues long. Here the CDR3 DNA reads TGCAGCGTTGAATCCCATTTAGGGGAGACCCAGTACTTC. It codes for CSVESHLGETQYF. Using reference TRBV29-1 and TRBJ2-5 for the parts outside the CDR3, the full variable domain is SAVISQKPSRDICQRGTSLTIQCQVDSQVTMMFWYRQQPGQSLTLIATANQGSEATYESGFVIDKFPISRPNLTFSTLTVSNMSPEDSSIYLCSVESHLGETQYFGPGTRLLVL.

As regards this clone: It is likely a read error: a sequence one base away is far more abundant. The same CDR3 arises from other DNA sequences in this sample as well. The chain is built from TRBV10-3 and TRBJ2-7; no clear D gene. CDR1 and CDR2 (germline): ENHRY, SYGVKD. With 0 bases removed from V and 6 bases from J, the gap between germline ends came to 18 bases. The length of the CDR3 is 16 residues. In DNA form, the CDR3 reads TGTGCCATCAGTGAGTCGAGTTATGGCGGTAGTTCCGAGCAGTACTTC. Translated, it gives CAISESSYGGSSEQYF.

As concerns this clone: Since a far larger clone is one base different, this is likely a read error. The chain carries TRBV30 and TRBJ1-2; D not certain. CDR3 length: 14 amino acids. Per the germline V gene, CDR1 is GTSNPN and CDR2 is SVGIG (reference sequence). Trimming pared 5 bases from V and 7 bases from J, leaving 20 bases between. The CDR3 DNA reads TGTGCCTGGGGCTCAAAGGAACATTGGCGTGGCTACACCTTC. The encoded protein is CAWGSKEHWRGYTF.

CDR3 sequence: CASRTTGETDTQYF. The CDR3, as DNA: TGTGCCAGCCGCACGACAGGGGAGACAGATACGCAGTATTTT. The chain joins TRBV5-6 to TRBJ2-3; 8 bases align to TRBD1. The CDR3 consists of 14 residues. Losses at the gene ends were 7 bases for V and 3 bases for J; bases not matched to a gene: 7. Germline V gene lookup returns CDR1 SGHDT and CDR2 YYEEEE.

The chain joins TRBV2 to TRBJ1-4, with 8 bases that match TRBD1. V trimming: 6 bases; J trimming: 7 bases; junction bases outside the gene matches: 7. The V gene's germline CDR1 is SNHLY and CDR2 FYNNEI. There are 14 residues in the CDR3. The CDR3, as DNA: TGTGCCAGCAGCCCCGGACAGGGCCCTGAAAAACTGTTTTTT. Its translation: CASSPGQGPEKLFF.

V usage is TRBV28 and J usage is TRBJ2-1, with TRBD2 matching 9 bases. V was pared by 8 bases and J by 4 bases, with 9 bases of the junction left unmatched. The CDR3 is 15 residues long. The germline V gene has CDR1 MDHEN and CDR2 SYDVKM. Here the CDR3 DNA reads TGTGCCAGCGAAACCGGCGGGAGGGGGTACAATGAGCAGTTCTTC. It yields the protein CASETGGRGYNEQFF. Supplemented by reference TRBV28 and TRBJ2-1, the full variable domain reads DVKVTQSSRYLVKRTGEKVFLECVQDMDHENMFWYRQDPGLGLRLIYFSYDVKMKEKGDIPEGYSVSREKKERFSLILESASTNQTSMYLCASETGGRGYNEQFFGPGTRLTVL.

The chain has TRBV7-3 and TRBJ2-2; D uncertain. CDR3 length: 14 residues. Germline CDR1 SGHTA, CDR2 FQGTGA. V was cut by 2 bases and J by 3 bases, with 7 bases left in between. Here the CDR3 DNA reads TGTGCCAGCAGCTTAGCCCCGGACACCGGGGAGCTGTTTTTT. It codes for CASSLAPDTGELFF. Filled out from reference TRBV7-3 and TRBJ2-2, the complete variable domain reads GAGVSQTPSNKVTEKGKYVELRCDPISGHTALYWYRQSLGQGPEFLIYFQGTGAADDSGLPNDRFFAVRPEGSVSTLKIQRTERGDSAVYLCASSLAPDTGELFFGEGSRLTVL.

This rearrangement joins TRBV6-1 to TRBJ2-7; possibly TRBD2 for D (7 bases). Germline CDR1 reads MNHNS; CDR2 reads SASEGT. The CDR3 has 13 amino acids. V was pared by 11 bases and J by 2 bases, with 16 bases between. The CDR3 spells CACGGGTAYEQYF. CDR3 bases: TGTGCCTGCGGGGGCGGGACGGCCTACGAGCAGTACTTC.

This clone was picked up one time. This chain uses TRBV11-3 with TRBJ2-1; 7 bases agree with TRBD2. J was trimmed by 6 bases and V by 5 bases; bases with no gene match: 1. From germline, CDR1 is SGHNT and CDR2 YENEEA. This CDR3 region has 12 residues. CDR3 protein: CASSQRGNEQFF. Here the CDR3 DNA reads TGTGCCAGCAGCCAGCGGGGCAATGAGCAGTTCTTC.